A selection of T cell receptor beta chains follows, all from one sample in a study of T-cell reconstitution after alpha-beta-depleted transplantation in children. TCRdb reanalysed the PCR reads using MiXCR and keeps one entry per CDR3 protein. Here the sample spans some 6,000 distinct CDR3 sequences, roughly 16% being singletons. Here the sequenced sample was PBMCs, mostly from graft donor cells, taken 60 days after TCRalphabeta/CD19-depleted stem cell transplant. The receptors were sampled from a male patient between 10 and 17 years old who had a stem cell transplant for acute myeloid leukemia, so the T cells may come from the graft donor. Each CDR3 is given without its conserved first and last residue.

cdr3_aa v_call
SARRQINTEAF TRBV20-1
ASSSFDRGVGGNTIY TRBV7-8
SAGQSSYEQY TRBV20-1
ASTPPNGDEQY TRBV11-2
SVEDGFEKLF TRBV29-1
ASSPSGANVLT TRBV9
ASSENPATNEKLF TRBV12-3/TRBV12-4
ASSLPGEYNEQF TRBV11-3
ASSQPFRRTIMTNDNEQF TRBV3-1
ASSPRDRGSETQY TRBV12-3/TRBV12-4
ASSSGTGTGPDNGAQY TRBV5-1
ASSPRVGSNTEAF TRBV7-8
ASSPSGGGVTISSYNEQF TRBV4-3
ASSSATEETQY TRBV5-4
ASSYSQGTRDSPLH TRBV6-5
ASSVRTDTQY TRBV9
ASSLTTSTYNEQF TRBV7-3
ASSVDRIAGVDEQY TRBV9
ATSPPRGQVGSEAF TRBV15
AISEAGSSNEQF TRBV10-3
SLWTGSLGGT TRBV29-1
ASSKSGSSYNEQF TRBV7-6
ASSTRTSGRSEQF TRBV12-3/TRBV12-4
ASKGGGTQY TRBV12-3/TRBV12-4
ASSFSGDSNQPQH TRBV5-1
ASSLFSGTFRETQY TRBV7-9
ATQGQEGYNEQF TRBV10-3
ASQRGLNYGYT TRBV12-3/TRBV12-4
ASSVVAGGHRELF TRBV9
AISELSNYEQY TRBV10-3
AIRRTGDTLGEQF TRBV10-3
ASSPMGQQGYT TRBV5-1
SARDRKETQC TRBV20-1
SARDPASDNTGELF TRBV20-1
ASSLRDRAYEQY TRBV7-8
SASTQVGQGGNQPQH TRBV20-1
ATRPLPVEETQY TRBV15
ASSDWGTNEKLF TRBV6-1
ASSFYETQY TRBV7-9
ASSGLAGSYNEQF TRBV10-2
ASSPGAFSGNTIY TRBV9
ASSRRQGASYEQY TRBV11-2
ASSSSDRGTYEQY TRBV7-9